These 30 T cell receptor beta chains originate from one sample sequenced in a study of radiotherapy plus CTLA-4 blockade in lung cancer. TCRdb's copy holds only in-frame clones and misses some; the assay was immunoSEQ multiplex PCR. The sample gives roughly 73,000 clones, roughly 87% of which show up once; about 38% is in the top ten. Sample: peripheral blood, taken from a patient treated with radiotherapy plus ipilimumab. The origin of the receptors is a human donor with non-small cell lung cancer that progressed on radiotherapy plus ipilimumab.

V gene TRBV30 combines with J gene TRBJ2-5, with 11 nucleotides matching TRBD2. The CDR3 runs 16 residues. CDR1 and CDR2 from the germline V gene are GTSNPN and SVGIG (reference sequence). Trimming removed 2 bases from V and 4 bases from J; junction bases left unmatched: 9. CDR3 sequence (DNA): TGTGCCTGGAGTCTACTAGCGGGAGTGTCGGGAGAGACCCAGTACTTC. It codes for CAWSLLAGVSGETQYF.

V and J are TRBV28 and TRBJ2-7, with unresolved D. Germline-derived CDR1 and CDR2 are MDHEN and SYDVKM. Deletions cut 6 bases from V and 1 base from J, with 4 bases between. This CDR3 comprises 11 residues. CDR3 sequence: CASSGSYEQYF. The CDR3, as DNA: TGTGCCAGCAGCGGTTCCTACGAGCAGTACTTC.

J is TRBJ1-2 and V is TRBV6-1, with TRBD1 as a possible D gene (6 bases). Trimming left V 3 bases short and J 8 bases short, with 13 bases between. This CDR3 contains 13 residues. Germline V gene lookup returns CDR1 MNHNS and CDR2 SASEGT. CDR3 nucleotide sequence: TGTGCCAGCAGTGACAGGGGCGCGGGGGGCTACACCTTC. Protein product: CASSDRGAGGYTF.

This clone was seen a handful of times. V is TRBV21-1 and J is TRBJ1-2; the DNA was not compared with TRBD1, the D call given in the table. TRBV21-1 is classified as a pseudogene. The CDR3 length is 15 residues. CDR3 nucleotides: TGTGCCAGCAGCAAGGGGGCAGACCCGGGACCCGGCTACACCTTC. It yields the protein CASSKGADPGPGYTF.

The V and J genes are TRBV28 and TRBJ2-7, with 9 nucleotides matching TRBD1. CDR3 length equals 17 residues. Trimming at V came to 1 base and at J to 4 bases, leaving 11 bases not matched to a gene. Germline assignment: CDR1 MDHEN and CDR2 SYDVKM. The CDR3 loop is CASSLSIFGQGLYEQYV. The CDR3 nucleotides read TGTGCCAGCAGTTTATCGATTTTTGGACAGGGGCTGTACGAGCAGTACGTC.

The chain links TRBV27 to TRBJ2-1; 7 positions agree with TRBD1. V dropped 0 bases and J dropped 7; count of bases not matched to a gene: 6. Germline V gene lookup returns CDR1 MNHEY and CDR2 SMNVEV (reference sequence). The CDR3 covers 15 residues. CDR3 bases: TGTGCCAGCAGTTTATCCGGGACAGTTAGGAATGAGCAGTTCTTC. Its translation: CASSLSGTVRNEQFF.

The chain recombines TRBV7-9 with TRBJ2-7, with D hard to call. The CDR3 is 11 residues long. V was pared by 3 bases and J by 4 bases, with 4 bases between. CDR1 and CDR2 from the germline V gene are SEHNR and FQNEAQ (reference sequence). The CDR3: CASSLNYEQYV. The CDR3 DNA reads TGTGCCAGCAGCTTGAATTACGAGCAGTACGTC.

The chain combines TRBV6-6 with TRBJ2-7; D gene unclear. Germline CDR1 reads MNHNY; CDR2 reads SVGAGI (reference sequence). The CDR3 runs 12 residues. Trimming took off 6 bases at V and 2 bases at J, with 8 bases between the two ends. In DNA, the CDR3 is TGTGCCAGCAGAGACACCGCCTACGAGCAGTACTTC. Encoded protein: CASRDTAYEQYF.

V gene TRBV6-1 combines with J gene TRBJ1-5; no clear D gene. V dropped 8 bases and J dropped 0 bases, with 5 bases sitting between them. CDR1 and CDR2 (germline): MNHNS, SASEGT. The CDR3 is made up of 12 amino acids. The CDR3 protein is CASGISNQPQHF. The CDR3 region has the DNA TGTGCCAGCGGAATTAGCAATCAGCCCCAGCATTTT.

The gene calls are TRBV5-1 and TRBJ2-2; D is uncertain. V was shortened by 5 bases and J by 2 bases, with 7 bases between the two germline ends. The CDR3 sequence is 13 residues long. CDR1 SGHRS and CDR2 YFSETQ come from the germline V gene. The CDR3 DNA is TGCGCCAGCAGGGCTTATAACACCGGGGAGCTGTTTTTT. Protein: CASRAYNTGELFF.

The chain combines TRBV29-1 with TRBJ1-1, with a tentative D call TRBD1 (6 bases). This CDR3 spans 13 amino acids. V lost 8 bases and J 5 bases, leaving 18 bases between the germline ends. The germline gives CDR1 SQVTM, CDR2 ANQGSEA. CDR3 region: CSYSQGRGTEAFF. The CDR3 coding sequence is TGCAGCTACAGCCAGGGGCGCGGGACTGAAGCTTTCTTT.

CDR3 sequence (DNA): TGCGCCAGCAGCTTGTTAGGGAATAATGAAAAACTGTTTTTT. The encoded protein is CASSLLGNNEKLFF. The genes are TRBV5-1 and TRBJ1-4; unclear D gene. Deletions cut 1 base from V and 4 bases from J, with 8 bases between. This CDR3 is 14 amino acids long. Germline V gives CDR1 SGHRS, CDR2 YFSETQ.

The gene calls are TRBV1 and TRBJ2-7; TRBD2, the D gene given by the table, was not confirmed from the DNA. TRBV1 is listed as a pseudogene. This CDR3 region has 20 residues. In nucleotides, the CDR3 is TGCACCAGCAGCCAAGATGGACTCCCTCTAGCGGGAGGGCCCCCCTACGAGCAGTACGTC. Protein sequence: CTSSQDGLPLAGGPPYEQYV.

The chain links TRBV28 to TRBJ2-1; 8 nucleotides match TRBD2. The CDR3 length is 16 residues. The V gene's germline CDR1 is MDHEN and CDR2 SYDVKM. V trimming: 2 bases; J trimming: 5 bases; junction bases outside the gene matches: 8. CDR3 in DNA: TGTGCCAGCAGTTTACCTCCGGGACTAGGACACAATGAGCAGTTCTTC. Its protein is CASSLPPGLGHNEQFF.

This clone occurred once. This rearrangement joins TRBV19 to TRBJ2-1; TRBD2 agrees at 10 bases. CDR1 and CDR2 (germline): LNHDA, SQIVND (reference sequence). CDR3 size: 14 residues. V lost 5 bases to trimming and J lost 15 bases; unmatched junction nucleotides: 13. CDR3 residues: CASSPGLAQGSAFF. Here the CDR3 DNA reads TGTGCCAGTAGTCCGGGACTAGCGCAAGGAAGCGCGTTCTTC.

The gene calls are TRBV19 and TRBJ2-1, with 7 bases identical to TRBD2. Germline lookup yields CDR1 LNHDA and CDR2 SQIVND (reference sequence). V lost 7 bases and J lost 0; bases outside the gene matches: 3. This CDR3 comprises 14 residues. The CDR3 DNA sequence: TGTGCCAGTAAGTGGACTAGCTCCTACAATGAGCAGTTCTTC. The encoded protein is CASKWTSSYNEQFF. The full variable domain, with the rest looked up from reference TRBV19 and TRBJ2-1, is DGGITQSPKYLFRKEGQNVTLSCEQNLNHDAMYWYRQDPGQGLRLIYYSQIVNDFQKGDIAEGYSVSREKKESFPLTVTSAQKNPTAFYLCASKWTSSYNEQFFGPGTRLTVL.

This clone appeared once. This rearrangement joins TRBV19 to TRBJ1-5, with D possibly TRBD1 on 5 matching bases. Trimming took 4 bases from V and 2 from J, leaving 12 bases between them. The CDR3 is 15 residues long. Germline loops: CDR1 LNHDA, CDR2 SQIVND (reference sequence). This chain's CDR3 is CASSTSQGGNQPQHF. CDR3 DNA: TGTGCCAGTAGTACCTCGCAGGGTGGCAATCAGCCCCAGCATTTT.

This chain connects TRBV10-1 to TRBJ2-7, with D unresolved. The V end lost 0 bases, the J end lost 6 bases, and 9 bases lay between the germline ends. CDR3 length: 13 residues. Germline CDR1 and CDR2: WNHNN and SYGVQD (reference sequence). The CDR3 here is CASSESLDSEQYV. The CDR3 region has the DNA TGCGCCAGCAGTGAGTCTCTCGATAGCGAGCAGTACGTC.

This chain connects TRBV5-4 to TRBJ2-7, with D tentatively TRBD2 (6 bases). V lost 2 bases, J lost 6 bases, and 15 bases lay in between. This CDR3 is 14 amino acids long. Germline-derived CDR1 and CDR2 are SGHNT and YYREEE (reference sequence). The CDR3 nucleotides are TGTGCCAGCAGCTTTGGAGGGTCTGATTTCGAGCAGTACTTC. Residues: CASSFGGSDFEQYF.

Written as DNA, the CDR3 is TGTGCCAGCAGCCGGGACAGGGGCGTCGGAAACACCATATATTTT. Residues: CASSRDRGVGNTIYF. This chain uses TRBV5-6 with TRBJ1-3, with TRBD1 matching 10 bases. V dropped 4 bases and J dropped 4; count of bases not matched to a gene: 5. This CDR3 contains 15 residues. Germline V lookup: CDR1 SGHDT, CDR2 YYEEEE. Together with reference TRBV5-6 and TRBJ1-3, the CDR3 gives the full variable domain: DAGVTQSPTHLIKTRGQQVTLRCSPKSGHDTVSWYQQALGQGPQFIFQYYEEEERQRGNFPDRFSGHQFPNYSSELNVNALLLGDSALYLCASSRDRGVGNTIYFGEGSWLTVV.

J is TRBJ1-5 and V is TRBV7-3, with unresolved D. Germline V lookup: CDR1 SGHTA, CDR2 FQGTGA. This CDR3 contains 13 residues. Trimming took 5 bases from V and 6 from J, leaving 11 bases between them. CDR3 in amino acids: CASSPVAGQPQHF. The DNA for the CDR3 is TGTGCCAGCAGCCCCGTGGCGGGTCAGCCCCAGCATTTT.

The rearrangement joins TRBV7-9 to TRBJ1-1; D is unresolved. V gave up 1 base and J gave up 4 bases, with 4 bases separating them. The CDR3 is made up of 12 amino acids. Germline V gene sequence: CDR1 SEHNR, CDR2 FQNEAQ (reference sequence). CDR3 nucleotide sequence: TGTGCCAGCAGCTTAGGAGTCACTGAAGCTTTCTTT. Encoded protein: CASSLGVTEAFF.

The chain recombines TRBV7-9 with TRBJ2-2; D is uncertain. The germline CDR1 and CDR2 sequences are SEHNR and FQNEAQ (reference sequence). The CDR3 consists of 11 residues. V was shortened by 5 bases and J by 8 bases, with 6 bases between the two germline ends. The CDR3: CASSPFGELFF. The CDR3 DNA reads TGTGCCAGCAGCCCGTTTGGGGAGCTGTTTTTT.

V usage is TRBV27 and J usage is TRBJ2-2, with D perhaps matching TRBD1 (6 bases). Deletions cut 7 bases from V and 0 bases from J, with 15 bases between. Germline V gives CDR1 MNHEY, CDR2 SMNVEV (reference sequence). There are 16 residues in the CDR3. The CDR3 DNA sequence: TGTGCCAGCAAGAGATCCGGGACAACGAACACCGGGGAGCTGTTTTTT. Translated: CASKRSGTTNTGELFF.

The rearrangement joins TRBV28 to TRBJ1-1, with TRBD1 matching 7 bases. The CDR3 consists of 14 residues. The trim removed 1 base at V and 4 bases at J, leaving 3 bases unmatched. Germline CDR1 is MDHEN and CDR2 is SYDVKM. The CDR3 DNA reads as TGTGCCAGCAGTTTATCTGCAGGGGGCACTGAAGCTTTCTTT. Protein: CASSLSAGGTEAFF. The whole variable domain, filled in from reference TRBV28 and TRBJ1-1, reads DVKVTQSSRYLVKRTGEKVFLECVQDMDHENMFWYRQDPGLGLRLIYFSYDVKMKEKGDIPEGYSVSREKKERFSLILESASTNQTSMYLCASSLSAGGTEAFFGQGTRLTVV.

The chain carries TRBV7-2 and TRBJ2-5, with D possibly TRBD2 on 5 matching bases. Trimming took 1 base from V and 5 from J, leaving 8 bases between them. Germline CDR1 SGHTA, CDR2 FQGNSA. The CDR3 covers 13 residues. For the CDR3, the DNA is TGTGCCAGCAGCTTAGAGTGGGAGGAGACCCAGTACTTC. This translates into CASSLEWEETQYF.

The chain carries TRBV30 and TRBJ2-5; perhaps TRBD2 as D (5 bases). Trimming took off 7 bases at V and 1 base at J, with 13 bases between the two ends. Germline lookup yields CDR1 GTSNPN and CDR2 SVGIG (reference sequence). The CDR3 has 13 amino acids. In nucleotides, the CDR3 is TGTGCCTCCGCGGGCCAGAGCCAAGAGACCCAGTACTTC. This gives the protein CASAGQSQETQYF.

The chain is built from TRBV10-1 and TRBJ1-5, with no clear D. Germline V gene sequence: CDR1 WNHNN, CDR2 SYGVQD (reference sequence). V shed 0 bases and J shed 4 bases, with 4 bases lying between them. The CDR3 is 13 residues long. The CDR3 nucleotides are TGCGCCAGCAGTGAGTCGATTAATCAGCCCCAGCATTTT. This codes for CASSESINQPQHF.

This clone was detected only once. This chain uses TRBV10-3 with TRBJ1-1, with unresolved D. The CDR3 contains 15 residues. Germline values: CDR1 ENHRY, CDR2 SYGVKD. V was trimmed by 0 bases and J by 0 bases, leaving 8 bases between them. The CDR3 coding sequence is TGTGCCATCAGTGAGTCGAGAGAGTTGAACACTGAAGCTTTCTTT. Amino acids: CAISESRELNTEAFF.

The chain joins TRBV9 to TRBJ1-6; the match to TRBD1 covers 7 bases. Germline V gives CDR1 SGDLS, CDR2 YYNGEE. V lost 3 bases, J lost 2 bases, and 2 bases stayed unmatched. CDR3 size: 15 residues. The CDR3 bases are TGTGCCAGCAGCGGCGGGACAGCCTATAATTCACCCCTCCACTTT. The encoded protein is CASSGGTAYNSPLHF.